The entry below describes one T cell receptor beta chain. Its matching antigen is unknown. The data derive from a study of T cell repertoires in cytomegalovirus infection. Across the whole study: Public TCR beta signature analysis indicated the presence of both CMV infection and matching HLA type.

Whole-study findings and limits: Cumulative public TCR beta family frequency identified CMV carriers with the relevant HLA. Clonotype analysis showed dominance of the ex vivo response by HLA-C-restricted CMV-specific TCR beta clonotypes.

TCRdb recomputed calls from the reads with MiXCR, one row per CDR3 protein. This sample has around 170,000 distinct CDR3 sequences, with 13% to 15% found just once. V shed 3 bases and J shed 11 bases, with 10 bases lying between them. Germline V lookup: CDR1 MNHNS, CDR2 SASEGT. CDR3 length equals 11 residues. The sequence derives from a human donor in good health (CMV status not recorded). Some clones in this sample may be carry-over from other donors' samples. The sequenced material came from PBMCs. J is TRBJ1-1 and V is TRBV6-1; D not certain. In DNA, the CDR3 is TGTGCCAGCAGTGAGATTGGCCGGGCTTTCTTT. Protein: CASSEIGRAFF.